This TCR beta chain appears in the sequencing data of a study of blood T cell repertoires in COVID-19. In the study overall: COVID-19 samples from acute and convalescent phases originated in the United States, Italy and Spain. PBMCs, B-cell-depleted T cells, or T cells were the source of the cDNA or gDNA that made up the material.

Profiling relied on immunoSEQ multiplex PCR, and the TCRdb table lists in-frame clones only, not all of them. The table shows about 240,000 clones, with around 83% occurring only once. Germline V lookup: CDR1 SGHRS, CDR2 YFSETQ. The CDR3 extends over 15 amino acids. V dropped 3 bases and J dropped 4; count of bases not matched to a gene: 7. The chain is built from TRBV5-1 and TRBJ2-5; 9 bases match TRBD1. This TCR came from a man under 40 who had recovered from COVID-19. Sequenced material: peripheral blood. In DNA form, the CDR3 reads TGCGCCAGCAGCTCCGGGACAGGGCTGGGAGAGACCCAGTACTTC. Translating gives CASSSGTGLGETQYF.